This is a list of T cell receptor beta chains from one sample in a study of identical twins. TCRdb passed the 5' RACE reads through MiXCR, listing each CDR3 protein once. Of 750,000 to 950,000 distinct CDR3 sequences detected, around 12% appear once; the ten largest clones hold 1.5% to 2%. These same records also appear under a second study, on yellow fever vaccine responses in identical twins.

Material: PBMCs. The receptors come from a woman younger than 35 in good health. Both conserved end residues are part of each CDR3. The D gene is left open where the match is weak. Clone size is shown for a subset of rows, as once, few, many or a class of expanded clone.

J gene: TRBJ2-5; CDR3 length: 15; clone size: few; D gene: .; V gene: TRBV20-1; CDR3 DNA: TGCAGTGCTAGAGATCGGAGGGCTTTGTCAGAGACCCAGTACTTC; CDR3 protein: CSARDRRALSETQYF
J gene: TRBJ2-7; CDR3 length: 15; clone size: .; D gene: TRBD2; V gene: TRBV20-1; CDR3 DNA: TGCAGTGCTACAAACCTAGCGGGAGATACCTACGAGCAGTACTTC; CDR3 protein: CSATNLAGDTYEQYF
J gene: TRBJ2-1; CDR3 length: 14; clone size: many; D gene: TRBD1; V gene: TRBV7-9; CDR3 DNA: TGTGCCAGCAGCCCTGGACAGGGGGCCCGGGAGCAGTTCTTC; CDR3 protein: CASSPGQGAREQFF
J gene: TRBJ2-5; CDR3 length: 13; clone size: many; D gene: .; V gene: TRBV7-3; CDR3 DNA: TGTGCCAGCAGCCAAGGCAGACAAGAGACCCAGTACTTC; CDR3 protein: CASSQGRQETQYF
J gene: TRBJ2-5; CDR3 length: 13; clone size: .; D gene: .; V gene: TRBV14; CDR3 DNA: TGTGCCAGCAGCCAGTTGGCCCAAGAGACCCAGTACTTC; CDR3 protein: CASSQLAQETQYF
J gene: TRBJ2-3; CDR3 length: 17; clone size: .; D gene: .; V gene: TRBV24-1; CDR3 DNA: TGTGCCACCAGTGATTTGTCGCGGGATCCTAGCACAGATACGCAGTATTTT; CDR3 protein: CATSDLSRDPSTDTQYF
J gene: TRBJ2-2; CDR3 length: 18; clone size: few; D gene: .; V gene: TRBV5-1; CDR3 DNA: TGCGCCAGCAGCTTGGTTCCCAGGGCAGGGCGTAACACCGGGGAGCTGTTTTTT; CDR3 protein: CASSLVPRAGRNTGELFF
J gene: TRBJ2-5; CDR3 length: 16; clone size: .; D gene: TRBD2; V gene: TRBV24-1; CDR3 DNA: TGTGCCACCAGTGAAAGCGGGAGGGCGGGGCAAGAGACCCAGTACTTC; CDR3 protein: CATSESGRAGQETQYF
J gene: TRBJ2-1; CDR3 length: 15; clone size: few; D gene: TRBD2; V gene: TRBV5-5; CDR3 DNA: TGTGCCAGCGAACGGACTAGCGGGAGTCTTAATGAGCAGTTCTTC; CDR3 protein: CASERTSGSLNEQFF
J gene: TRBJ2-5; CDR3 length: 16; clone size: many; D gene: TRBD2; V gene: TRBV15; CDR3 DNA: TGTGCCACCAGCAGAGATCGCTCGACTAGCGGGAAGACCCAGTACTTC; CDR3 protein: CATSRDRSTSGKTQYF
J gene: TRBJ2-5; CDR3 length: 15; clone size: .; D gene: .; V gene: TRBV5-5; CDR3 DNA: TGTGCCAGCAGCTTGCCCCGCGGGTACCAAGAGACCCAGTACTTC; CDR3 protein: CASSLPRGYQETQYF
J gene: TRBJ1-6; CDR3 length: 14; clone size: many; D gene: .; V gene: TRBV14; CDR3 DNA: TGTGCCAGCAGCCAGAGCTCCTATAATTCACCCCTCCACTTT; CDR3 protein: CASSQSSYNSPLHF
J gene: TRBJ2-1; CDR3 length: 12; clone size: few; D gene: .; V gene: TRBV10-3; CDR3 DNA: TGTGCCGTCGCGACGCAGAGGAATGAGCAGTTCTTC; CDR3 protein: CAVATQRNEQFF
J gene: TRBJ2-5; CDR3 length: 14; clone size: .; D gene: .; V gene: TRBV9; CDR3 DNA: TGTGCCAGCAGCGTAGATGGACGCCAAGAGACCCAGTACTTC; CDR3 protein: CASSVDGRQETQYF
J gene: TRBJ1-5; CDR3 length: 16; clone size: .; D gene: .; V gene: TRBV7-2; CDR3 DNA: TGTGCCAGCAGCTTAGTTGGAGAGATAAGCAATCAGCCCCAGCATTTT; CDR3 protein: CASSLVGEISNQPQHF
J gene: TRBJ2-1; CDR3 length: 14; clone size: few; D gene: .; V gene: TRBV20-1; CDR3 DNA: TGCAGTGCTAGTTTAGGGGTCTTCTACAATGAGCAGTTCTTC; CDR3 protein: CSASLGVFYNEQFF
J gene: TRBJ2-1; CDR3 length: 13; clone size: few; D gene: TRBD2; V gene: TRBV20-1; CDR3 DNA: TGCAGTGCTCCGGGAGGCCCCTACAATGAGCAGTTCTTC; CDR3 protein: CSAPGGPYNEQFF
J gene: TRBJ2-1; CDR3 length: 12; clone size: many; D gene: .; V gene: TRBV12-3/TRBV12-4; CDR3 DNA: TGTGCCAGCAGCCGGGGAAGGAATGAGCAGTTCTTC; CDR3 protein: CASSRGRNEQFF
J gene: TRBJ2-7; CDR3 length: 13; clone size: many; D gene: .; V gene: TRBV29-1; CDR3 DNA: TGCAGCGTTGAGTTGGACACCCCCTACGAGCAGTACTTC; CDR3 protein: CSVELDTPYEQYF
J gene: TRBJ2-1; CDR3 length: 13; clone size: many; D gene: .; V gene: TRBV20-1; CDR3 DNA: TGCAGTGCTCATGACGTGATTTACAATGAGCAGTTCTTC; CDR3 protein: CSAHDVIYNEQFF
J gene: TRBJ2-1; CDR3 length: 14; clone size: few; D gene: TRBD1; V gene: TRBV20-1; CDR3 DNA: TGCAGTGCTATTCCGGGACAGGGCGCCGATGAGCAGTTCTTC; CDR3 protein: CSAIPGQGADEQFF
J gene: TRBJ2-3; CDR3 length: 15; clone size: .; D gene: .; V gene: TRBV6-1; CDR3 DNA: TGTGCCAGCAGAGGACTCGGGGGGCGGGCAGATACGCAGTATTTT; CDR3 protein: CASRGLGGRADTQYF
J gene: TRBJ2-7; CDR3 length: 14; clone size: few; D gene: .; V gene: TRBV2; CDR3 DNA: TGTGCCAGCAGTGGGGCAGGGTTTGCGAGCGAGCAGTACTTC; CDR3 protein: CASSGAGFASEQYF
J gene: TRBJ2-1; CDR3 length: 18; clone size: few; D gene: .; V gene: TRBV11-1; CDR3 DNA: TGTGCCAGCAGCTTAGGAATTACCACAGGCCGAACCTACAATGAGCAGTTCTTC; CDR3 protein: CASSLGITTGRTYNEQFF
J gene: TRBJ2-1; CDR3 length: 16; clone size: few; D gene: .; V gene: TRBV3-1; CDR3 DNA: TGTGCCAGCAGATCCGGGACGGGGGATTCCTACAATGAGCAGTTCTTC; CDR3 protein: CASRSGTGDSYNEQFF
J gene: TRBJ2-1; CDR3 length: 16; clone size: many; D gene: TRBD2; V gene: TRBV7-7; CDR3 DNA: TGTGCCAGCAGCTCGAGACGGCGGGAGTTGATCTATGAGCAGTTCTTC; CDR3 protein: CASSSRRRELIYEQFF
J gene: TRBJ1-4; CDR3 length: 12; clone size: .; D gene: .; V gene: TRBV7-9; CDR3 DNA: TGTGCCAGCAGCTTATTAGTTGAAAAACTGTTTTTT; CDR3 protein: CASSLLVEKLFF
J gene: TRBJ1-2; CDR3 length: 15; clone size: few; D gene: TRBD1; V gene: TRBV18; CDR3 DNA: TGTGCCAGCTCACCCGCCGGGACAGGGTTCTATGGCTACACCTTC; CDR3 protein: CASSPAGTGFYGYTF
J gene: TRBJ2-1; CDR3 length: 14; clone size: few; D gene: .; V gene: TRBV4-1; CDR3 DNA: TGCGCCAGCAGCCAAGGCCCTACAGCCAATGAGCAGTTCTTC; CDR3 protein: CASSQGPTANEQFF
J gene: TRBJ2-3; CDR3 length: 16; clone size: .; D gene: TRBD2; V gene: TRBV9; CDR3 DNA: TGTGCCAGCAGCGTCCTAGCGGGAGTGAGCACAGATACGCAGTATTTT; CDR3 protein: CASSVLAGVSTDTQYF
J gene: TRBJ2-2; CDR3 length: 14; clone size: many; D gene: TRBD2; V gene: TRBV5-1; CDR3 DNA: TGCGCCAGCAGCCTGACTAGCGACACCGGGGAGCTGTTTTTT; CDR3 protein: CASSLTSDTGELFF
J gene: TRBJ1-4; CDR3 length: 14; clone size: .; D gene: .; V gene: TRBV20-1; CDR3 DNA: TGCAGTGCTAGAGATCGGCGGACTAATGAAAAACTGTTTTTT; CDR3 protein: CSARDRRTNEKLFF
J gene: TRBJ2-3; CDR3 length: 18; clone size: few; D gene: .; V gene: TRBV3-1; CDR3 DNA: TGTGCCAGCAGCCACACTATTCCCATCGGGGGCAGCACAGATACGCAGTATTTT; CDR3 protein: CASSHTIPIGGSTDTQYF
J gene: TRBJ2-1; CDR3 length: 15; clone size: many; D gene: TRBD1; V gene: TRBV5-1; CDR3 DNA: TGCGCCAGCAGCTTGTGGACAGGCTCCTACAATGAGCAGTTCTTC; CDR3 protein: CASSLWTGSYNEQFF
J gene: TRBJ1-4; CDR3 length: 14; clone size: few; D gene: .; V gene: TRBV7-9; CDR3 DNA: TGTGCCAGCAGCTTAGCCCTGGATTTTGAAAAACTGTTTTTT; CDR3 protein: CASSLALDFEKLFF
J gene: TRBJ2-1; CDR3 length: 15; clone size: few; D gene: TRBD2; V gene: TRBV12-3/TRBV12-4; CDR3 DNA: TGTGCCAGCAGTCATAGCGGGAGCGCGTACAATGAGCAGTTCTTC; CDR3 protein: CASSHSGSAYNEQFF
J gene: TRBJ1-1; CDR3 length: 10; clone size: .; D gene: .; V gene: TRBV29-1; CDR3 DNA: TGCAGCGTTGCGGATCTTGAAGCTTTCTTT; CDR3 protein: CSVADLEAFF
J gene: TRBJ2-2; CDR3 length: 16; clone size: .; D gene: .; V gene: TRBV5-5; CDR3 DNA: TGTGCCAGCAGCCCAGGGGAGCAGCGGGGAACCGGGGAGCTGTTTTTT; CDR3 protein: CASSPGEQRGTGELFF
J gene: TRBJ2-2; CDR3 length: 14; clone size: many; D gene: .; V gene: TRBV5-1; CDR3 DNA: TGCGCCAGCAGCTTGGCCGTGGGCACCGGGGAGCTGTTTTTT; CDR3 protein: CASSLAVGTGELFF
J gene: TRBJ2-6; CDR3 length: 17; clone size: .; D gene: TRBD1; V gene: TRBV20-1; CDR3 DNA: TGCAGTGCTAGAGCCGGGACAGTAAACTCTGGGGCCAACGTCCTGACTTTC; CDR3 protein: CSARAGTVNSGANVLTF